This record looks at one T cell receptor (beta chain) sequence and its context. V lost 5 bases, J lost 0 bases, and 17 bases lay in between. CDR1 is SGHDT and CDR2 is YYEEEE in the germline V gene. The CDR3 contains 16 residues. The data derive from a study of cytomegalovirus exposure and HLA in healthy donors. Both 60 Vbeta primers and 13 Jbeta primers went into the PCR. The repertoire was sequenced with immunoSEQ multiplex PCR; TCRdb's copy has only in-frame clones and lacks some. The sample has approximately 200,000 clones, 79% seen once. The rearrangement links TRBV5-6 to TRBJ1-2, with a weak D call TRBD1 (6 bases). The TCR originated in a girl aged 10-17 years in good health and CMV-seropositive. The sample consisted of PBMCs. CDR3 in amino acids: CASRTERTAPNYGYTF. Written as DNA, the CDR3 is TGTGCCAGCAGGACTGAAAGGACAGCCCCTAACTATGGCTACACCTTC.